This entry lists 26 T cell receptor beta chains sequenced from one sample in a study of shared clonotypes between healthy human individuals. Repertoires were generated with immunoSEQ multiplex PCR, while TCRdb's copy carries only in-frame clones and drops some. The table has around 1.9 million clones, roughly 95% seen once. Naive-designated CD8 cells lacked CD45RO, were positively enriched for CCR7, and omitted terminally differentiated effector memory CD45RA+ cells. The sample was naive CD8+ T cells from PBMCs. The origin of the receptors is a man aged 18 to 30 in good health. Some clones in this sample may be carry-over from other donors' samples.

Only one count was recorded for this clone. V and J are TRBV28 and TRBJ2-3; TRBD1 is a possible D gene (6 bases). The CDR3 has 15 residues. Germline CDR1 is MDHEN and CDR2 is SYDVKM. V was trimmed by 3 bases and J by 4 bases, leaving 14 bases between them. The DNA of the CDR3 is TGTGCCAGCAGTTTTTGGGAACAGGGCCCAGATACGCAGTATTTT. Protein: CASSFWEQGPDTQYF.

This chain uses TRBV7-3 with TRBJ2-7; TRBD1 aligns across 10 bases. There are 15 residues in the CDR3. The junction had 4 bases not matched to a gene; V was cut back by 0 bases and J by 5 bases. The germline V gene has CDR1 SGHTA and CDR2 FQGTGA. The CDR3 is CASSLTDRGVHEQYF. The CDR3 DNA sequence: TGTGCCAGCAGCTTAACGGACAGGGGGGTCCACGAGCAGTACTTC.

V and J are TRBV6-1 and TRBJ2-5; D ambiguous. Trimming pared 3 bases from V and 4 bases from J, leaving 6 bases between. The CDR3 loop spans 12 amino acids. Germline V gene sequence: CDR1 MNHNS, CDR2 SASEGT. The CDR3 spells CASSDLGETQYF. CDR3 in DNA: TGTGCCAGCAGTGATTTGGGAGAGACCCAGTACTTC.

The J gene is TRBJ2-1, the V gene TRBV2, with D perhaps TRBD2 (5 bases). The CDR3 consists of 16 residues. Looked up from germline, CDR1 is SNHLY and CDR2 is FYNNEI. Trimming left V 5 bases short and J 0 bases short, with 14 bases between. CDR3 region: CASSPNLANSYNEQFF. The CDR3 DNA reads as TGTGCCAGCAGTCCAAATCTAGCAAACTCCTACAATGAGCAGTTCTTC.

The chain employs TRBV5-1 and TRBJ1-1; D gene unclear. The length of the CDR3 is 12 residues. CDR1 is SGHRS and CDR2 is YFSETQ in the germline V gene. V was pared by 0 bases and J by 6 bases, with 6 bases between. The CDR3 loop is CASSLGSAEAFF. CDR3 sequence (DNA): TGCGCCAGCAGCTTGGGTAGTGCTGAAGCTTTCTTT.

This rearrangement joins TRBV5-4 to TRBJ2-1; 7 positions match TRBD2. With V trimmed by 4 bases and J by 5 bases, 12 bases remained unmatched. In germline, CDR1 is SGHNT, CDR2 YYREEE (reference sequence). This CDR3 spans 16 amino acids. CDR3 region: CASSPWEGLANNEQFF. The CDR3 region has the DNA TGTGCCAGCAGCCCCTGGGAGGGGCTAGCGAACAATGAGCAGTTCTTC.

The rearrangement joins TRBV5-4 to TRBJ2-5, with 9 bases identical to TRBD2. The CDR3 is 16 residues long. Germline CDR1 reads SGHNT; CDR2 reads YYREEE (reference sequence). The V gene end was trimmed by 3 bases and the J gene end by 4 bases; junction bases not matched to a gene: 10. The CDR3, as DNA: TGTGCCAGCAGCTCAGACGAGGCGGGAGGGGGAGAGACCCAGTACTTC. Protein sequence: CASSSDEAGGGETQYF. The entire variable domain, with the rest obtained from reference TRBV5-4 and TRBJ2-5, is as follows: ETGVTQSPTHLIKTRGQQVTLRCSSQSGHNTVSWYQQALGQGPQFIFQYYREEENGRGNFPPRFSGLQFPNYSSELNVNALELDDSALYLCASSSDEAGGGETQYFGPGTRLLVL.

The chain combines TRBV2 with TRBJ2-7; D gene ambiguous. V was clipped by 5 bases and J by 3 bases, with 5 bases between them. Germline V gene data show CDR1 as SNHLY and CDR2 as FYNNEI. This CDR3 spans 11 amino acids. The CDR3 is CASSNLYEQYF. DNA of the CDR3: TGTGCCAGCAGTAATCTCTACGAGCAGTACTTC.

The CDR3 DNA reads as TGTGCCAGCAGCTTAGTACCGGGAGGGGGGACTGAAGCTTTCTTT. Encoded protein: CASSLVPGGGTEAFF. J is TRBJ1-1 and V is TRBV7-2, with D maybe TRBD1 (6 bases). Trimming removed 1 base at V and 5 bases at J, with 14 bases between. CDR3 length: 15 residues. Germline V CDR1 and CDR2: SGHTA, FQGNSA.

The rearrangement joins TRBV11-2 to TRBJ2-7; tentative D call: TRBD2 (5 bases). CDR1 SGHAT and CDR2 FQNNGV come from the germline V gene. This CDR3 has 13 residues. V gave up 3 bases and J gave up 5 bases, with 11 bases separating them. The CDR3 DNA sequence: TGTGCCAGCAGCTTTCTAGCCACCCACGAGCAGTACTTC. This translates into CASSFLATHEQYF.

The chain links TRBV5-5 to TRBJ2-1; no clear D. The V end was cut by 4 bases, the J end by 9 bases, with 14 bases between. Germline V lookup: CDR1 SGHKS, CDR2 YYEKEE (reference sequence). This CDR3 has 13 amino acids. CDR3 sequence reads: CASSLDLSGEQFF. CDR3 coding DNA: TGTGCCAGCAGCCTGGACCTCTCGGGTGAGCAGTTCTTC.

The chain has TRBV28 and TRBJ1-4; maybe TRBD1 (6 bases). V shed 2 bases and J shed 8 bases, with 15 bases lying between them. There are 15 residues in the CDR3. CDR1 and CDR2 from the germline V gene are MDHEN and SYDVKM. The CDR3 DNA follows: TGTGCCAGCAGTTTACGAAGACAGGTGGGCGAAAAACTGTTTTTT. Its translation: CASSLRRQVGEKLFF.

This rearrangement joins TRBV4-1 to TRBJ2-1; D remains unclear. The CDR3 is 13 residues long. Trimming took 4 bases from V and 5 from J, leaving 9 bases between them. Looked up from germline, CDR1 is MGHRA and CDR2 is YSYEKL. The CDR3, as DNA: TGCGCCAGCAGCCTACTAATAAACAATGAGCAGTTCTTC. It codes for CASSLLINNEQFF.

Written as DNA, the CDR3 is TGTGCCAGCAGTGAATTCAACTGGATACGCACAGATACGCAGTATTTT. Translation gives CASSEFNWIRTDTQYF. The V gene is TRBV2, the J gene TRBJ2-3; D not certain. The germline CDR1 and CDR2 sequences are SNHLY and FYNNEI. V lost 2 bases to trimming and J lost 1 base, with 13 bases between them. CDR3 length: 16 residues.

The chain is built from TRBV28 and TRBJ1-1; D is perhaps TRBD1 (6 bases). Per germline, CDR1 MDHEN and CDR2 SYDVKM. The CDR3 contains 14 residues. Deletions cut 6 bases from V and 5 bases from J, with 16 bases between. The CDR3 region is CASRQGYGRTEAFF. In DNA form, the CDR3 reads TGTGCCAGCAGGCAGGGGTATGGGAGAACTGAAGCTTTCTTT.

V and J are TRBV28 and TRBJ1-5; D remains ambiguous. V dropped 3 bases and J dropped 5 bases, with 11 bases sitting between them. The CDR3 is 14 residues long. Germline V CDR1 and CDR2: MDHEN, SYDVKM. Written as DNA, the CDR3 is TGTGCCAGCAGTTTCTCCTCTCTTTATCAGCCCCAGCATTTT. Residues: CASSFSSLYQPQHF.

J is TRBJ1-1 and V is TRBV28, with TRBD1 identical over 9 bases. Germline assignment: CDR1 MDHEN and CDR2 SYDVKM. The CDR3 is 13 amino acids. J was trimmed by 4 bases and V by 6 bases; bases with no gene match: 3. The CDR3 nucleotides are TGTGCCAGCAGGGGGACAGGGTTCACTGAAGCTTTCTTT. Translated: CASRGTGFTEAFF.

The chain joins TRBV6-1 to TRBJ1-1, with D maybe TRBD1 (5 bases). V shed 1 base and J shed 7 bases, with 13 bases lying between them. In germline, CDR1 is MNHNS, CDR2 SASEGT. There are 14 residues in the CDR3. The CDR3 here is CASSEDGAGVEAFF. The CDR3 DNA sequence: TGTGCCAGCAGTGAAGACGGGGCAGGCGTTGAAGCTTTCTTT.

This clone has just one count. The chain uses TRBV10-1 and TRBJ1-5; D unresolved. This CDR3 contains 18 residues. The germline V gene encodes CDR1 WNHNN and CDR2 SYGVQD (reference sequence). V was shortened by 0 bases and J by 0 bases, with 15 bases between the two germline ends. The CDR3, as DNA: TGCGCCAGCAGTGAGTCGAATCTATATACGGGTAGCAATCAGCCCCAGCATTTT. Its translation is CASSESNLYTGSNQPQHF.

The chain has TRBV7-8 and TRBJ1-5, with D hard to call. Trimming pared 1 base from V and 0 bases from J, leaving 10 bases between. This CDR3 comprises 16 residues. CDR1 SGHVS and CDR2 FQNEAQ come from the germline V gene. In DNA form, the CDR3 reads TGTGCCAGCAGCTTAGAGCATCCGGTTAGCAATCAGCCCCAGCATTTT. This gives the protein CASSLEHPVSNQPQHF.

The rearrangement uses TRBV9 and TRBJ2-7; tentative D call: TRBD1 (6 bases). V shed 0 bases and J shed 3 bases, with 16 bases lying between them. Germline loops: CDR1 SGDLS, CDR2 YYNGEE. The CDR3 has 16 amino acids. The CDR3 DNA is TGTGCCAGCAGCGTAGGGGGGCAGACAAACCTCTACGAGCAGTACTTC. Translation: CASSVGGQTNLYEQYF. The whole variable domain, filled in from reference TRBV9 and TRBJ2-7, reads DSGVTQTPKHLITATGQRVTLRCSPRSGDLSVYWYQQSLDQGLQFLIQYYNGEERAKGNILERFSAQQFPDLHSELNLSSLELGDSALYFCASSVGGQTNLYEQYFGPGTRLTVT.

The rearrangement links TRBV27 to TRBJ2-2; D remains ambiguous. The V gene's germline CDR1 is MNHEY and CDR2 SMNVEV (reference sequence). V lost 7 bases and J lost 2, with 17 bases in between. The CDR3 totals 16 residues. DNA of the CDR3: TGTGCCAGCAAACCGTTTCCCCACAGAAACACCGGGGAGCTGTTTTTT. Its translation is CASKPFPHRNTGELFF.

The chain employs TRBV10-3 and TRBJ2-2, with TRBD2 matching 7 bases. Germline lookup yields CDR1 ENHRY and CDR2 SYGVKD. The junction had 9 bases not matched to a gene; V was cut back by 10 bases and J by 4 bases. The CDR3 contains 14 residues. The CDR3 reads CATSDWEGTGELFF. The CDR3 DNA reads TGTGCCACCAGCGATTGGGAGGGCACCGGGGAGCTGTTTTTT.

A word on this clone: This sample also contains other DNA sequences that code for the same CDR3. For the CDR3, the DNA is TGTGCCAGCAGTGGGGGGTACAGCACAGATACGCAGTATTTT. It translates to CASSGGYSTDTQYF. The V call is TRBV2, the J call TRBJ2-3; D is possibly TRBD1 or TRBD2 (5 bases each). The germline V gene has CDR1 SNHLY and CDR2 FYNNEI. V shed 4 bases and J shed 0 bases, with 8 bases lying between them. The CDR3 contains 14 residues. The entire variable domain, with the rest obtained from reference TRBV2 and TRBJ2-3, is as follows: EPEVTQTPSHQVTQMGQEVILRCVPISNHLYFYWYRQILGQKVEFLVSFYNNEISEKSEIFDDQFSVERPDGSNFTLKIRSTKLEDSAMYFCASSGGYSTDTQYFGPGTRLTVL.

Points on this clone: The same CDR3 arises from other DNA sequences in this sample as well. This chain joins TRBV7-9 and TRBJ2-3; D is undetermined. V lost 5 bases to trimming and J lost 4 bases, with 10 bases between them. The V gene's germline CDR1 is SEHNR and CDR2 FQNEAQ (reference sequence). The CDR3 totals 13 residues. CDR3 in amino acids: CASSPPRADTQYF. CDR3 sequence (DNA): TGTGCCAGCAGCCCCCCACGGGCAGATACGCAGTATTTT.

This clone was recorded only once. The chain uses TRBV30 and TRBJ2-7, with D maybe TRBD2 (5 bases). With 2 bases removed from V and 7 bases from J, the gap between germline ends came to 15 bases. This CDR3 is 13 amino acids long. Germline V lookup: CDR1 GTSNPN, CDR2 SVGIG (reference sequence). The DNA of the CDR3 is TGTGCCTGGAGTCCTCTCCCCGGGGTAGAGCAGTACTTC. This encodes CAWSPLPGVEQYF.